This T cell receptor beta chain was recovered during a study of blood T cells in healthy people across ages. The CDR3 is made up of 13 amino acids. V lost 3 bases to trimming and J lost 10 bases, with 13 bases between them. Drawn from each donor were approximately 9.5 milliliters of peripheral blood. The authors ran a second PCR of 7 to 11 cycles using a sample-barcoded 5' primer and a J-beta primer mix. Each CDR3 protein is one row after TCRdb ran MiXCR on the 5' RACE reads. The repertoire has approximately 400,000 distinct CDR3 sequences, approximately 51% of them found once; the top ten carry around 53%.

The TCR comes from a man in his sixties in good health. This chain connects TRBV12-3 or TRBV12-4 to TRBJ2-1; D is unclear. The specimen was blood. This chain's CDR3 is CASSFASSGEQFF. Written as DNA, the CDR3 is TGTGCCAGCAGTTTCGCCAGCTCGGGCGAGCAGTTCTTC.